This T cell receptor (beta chain) stems from a study of CD8 T cells in ankylosing spondylitis. Findings of the study overall: The study identified a TCR beta motif of roughly eight highly homologous variants that appeared characteristic of ankylosing spondylitis blood. Disease-linked clones reportedly showed significant enrichment in matched ankylosing spondylitis synovial fluid.

TCRdb itself ran the 5' RACE reads through MiXCR, one entry per CDR3 protein. The table has more than 100,000 distinct CDR3 sequences, roughly 15% seen once. Concerning this clonotype: The antigen remains unidentified.

CDR1 and CDR2 from the germline V gene are SGDLS and YYNGEE. The junction had 6 bases not matched to a gene; V was cut back by 0 bases and J by 2 bases. The CDR3 covers 17 residues. Sequencing was carried out using blood, either unsorted or a sorted T cell fraction (not recorded which). The rearrangement links TRBV9 to TRBJ2-1, with TRBD2 matching over 9 bases. This clonotype was obtained from a male donor with ankylosing spondylitis. The CDR3 bases are TGTGCCAGCAGCGTAGATAGCGGGAGCGTGGCCTACAATGAGCAGTTCTTC. Its translation is CASSVDSGSVAYNEQFF.